Listed here are 17 T cell receptor beta chains from one sample, sequenced in a study of shared clonotypes between healthy human individuals (dated by TCRdb to the early 2020s). The library relied on the immunoSEQ multiplex PCR assay. The table comes from immuneACCESS by way of TCRdb, which keeps in-frame sequences with V and J called. Part of the clones is missing from these tables; in studies checked, under half for an unresolved V gene and the rest for unknown reasons. The sample table shows about a million clones, and around 77% are seen once. The ten biggest clones cover 0.89% of the sample. The source material was memory CD4+ T cells from PBMCs. The cell subset or site label of this sample denotes: CD45RA-negative fraction. The receptors stem from a man aged 18 to 29 in good health. Some clones in this sample may be carry-over from other donors' samples.

The rearrangement uses TRBV27 and TRBJ2-3; tentatively, D is TRBD1 (6 bases). The CDR3 extends over 15 amino acids. Germline values: CDR1 MNHEY, CDR2 SMNVEV (reference sequence). The germline V and J ends were trimmed by 2 bases and 6 bases, with 15 bases remaining between them. CDR3 bases: TGTGCCAGCAGTTTAGATGCTGGGGGCGAGGATACGCAGTATTTT. This gives the protein CASSLDAGGEDTQYF.

The chain uses TRBV7-9 and TRBJ1-2, with TRBD1 identical over 9 bases. The germline CDR1 and CDR2 sequences are SEHNR and FQNEAQ (reference sequence). V lost 1 base and J lost 8; bases outside the gene matches: 2. This CDR3 contains 13 residues. The CDR3 coding sequence is TGTGCCAGCAGCTTAGTGACAGGGGGAGGCTACACCTTC. The encoded protein is CASSLVTGGGYTF.

The sample holds many counts of this clone. Additional DNA sequences in this sample encode the identical CDR3. This sequence joins TRBV4-2 and TRBJ1-2; D ambiguous. The CDR3 loop spans 16 amino acids. V was clipped by 0 bases and J by 3 bases, with 14 bases between them. Germline-derived CDR1 and CDR2 are LGHNA and YNFKEQ. In DNA form, the CDR3 reads TGTGCCAGCAGCCAAGATGGGAGGGTGGGTCACTATGGCTACACCTTC. As protein: CASSQDGRVGHYGYTF.

J is TRBJ2-7 and V is TRBV6-6, with 14 bases fitting TRBD2. The CDR3 length is 14 residues. Germline trimming cut 6 bases from V and 3 bases from J; bases unmatched to any gene: 1. Germline CDR1 MNHNY, CDR2 SVGAGI (reference sequence). CDR3 loop: CASSGTSGSYEQYF. The CDR3 DNA reads TGTGCCAGCAGCGGGACTAGCGGGAGCTACGAGCAGTACTTC.

The gene calls are TRBV7-2 and TRBJ2-1, with D tentatively TRBD2 (6 bases). Per germline, CDR1 SGHTA and CDR2 FQGNSA. The ends were cut back, 0 bases at V and 2 bases at J, with 11 bases in the middle. This CDR3 spans 16 amino acids. The CDR3 nucleotides read TGTGCCAGCAGCTTAGCATTCGGGAGTACCTACAATGAGCAGTTCTTC. Translated: CASSLAFGSTYNEQFF.

The rearrangement links TRBV5-1 to TRBJ2-6, with D maybe TRBD2 (7 bases). Trimming pared 0 bases from V and 2 bases from J, leaving 12 bases between. This CDR3 region has 17 residues. The germline CDR1 and CDR2 sequences are SGHRS and YFSETQ. CDR3 in DNA: TGCGCCAGCAGCTTGGCCGGCGGGGGCCCTGGGGCCAACGTCCTGACTTTC. Translated, it gives CASSLAGGGPGANVLTF.

The CDR3 protein is CASRAGGSPDTQYF. CDR3 nucleotides: TGTGCCAGCAGGGCAGGGGGGAGTCCAGATACGCAGTATTTT. The chain couples TRBV6-6 to TRBJ2-3; D might be TRBD1 (7 bases). Germline lookup yields CDR1 MNHNY and CDR2 SVGAGI (reference sequence). This CDR3 is 14 amino acids long. Trimming pared 6 bases from V and 4 bases from J, leaving 14 bases between.

This clone has only a few counts. The chain is built from TRBV5-6 and TRBJ2-3, with 8 bases identical to TRBD1. V lost 4 bases to trimming and J lost 1 base; unmatched junction nucleotides: 8. Germline V gives CDR1 SGHDT, CDR2 YYEEEE. This CDR3 comprises 16 residues. The CDR3 bases are TGTGCCAGCAGCCGGACAGGGCGATCCCGCACAGATACGCAGTATTTT. Translating it yields CASSRTGRSRTDTQYF. The variable domain in full, with the rest retrieved from reference TRBV5-6 and TRBJ2-3, is DAGVTQSPTHLIKTRGQQVTLRCSPKSGHDTVSWYQQALGQGPQFIFQYYEEEERQRGNFPDRFSGHQFPNYSSELNVNALLLGDSALYLCASSRTGRSRTDTQYFGPGTRLTVL.

The J gene is TRBJ2-7, the V gene TRBV28; D may match TRBD1 or TRBD2 (5 bases each). Looked up from germline, CDR1 is MDHEN and CDR2 is SYDVKM. Trimming stripped 1 base from V and 3 bases from J, with 10 bases between. The CDR3 is 14 residues long. DNA for the CDR3: TGTGCCAGCAGTTTATTCCGGGGCCTCTACGAGCAGTACTTC. Translating gives CASSLFRGLYEQYF.

This chain joins TRBV15 and TRBJ2-2, with 7 bases matching TRBD1. Germline CDR1 is LNHNV and CDR2 is YYDKDF (reference sequence). This CDR3 has 15 residues. The trim removed 5 bases at V and 4 bases at J, leaving 7 bases unmatched. The CDR3 loop is CATSASGTVTGELFF. The CDR3 nucleotides read TGTGCCACCAGCGCCTCAGGGACAGTCACCGGGGAGCTGTTTTTT.

This CDR3 reads CASSPGQTRLQETQYF. The CDR3 DNA is TGTGCCAGCAGCCCCGGACAAACTCGATTACAAGAGACCCAGTACTTC. The rearrangement links TRBV7-9 to TRBJ2-5, with a tentative D call TRBD1 (5 bases). V lost 5 bases and J 2 bases, leaving 18 bases between the germline ends. The CDR3 runs to 16 residues. Germline V gene sequence: CDR1 SEHNR, CDR2 FQNEAQ (reference sequence).

The chain has TRBV5-1 and TRBJ2-6, with a weak D call TRBD1 (6 bases). Germline V lookup: CDR1 SGHRS, CDR2 YFSETQ. The CDR3 spans 16 residues. Trimming removed 4 bases from V and 4 bases from J, with 15 bases in between. Here the CDR3 reads CASSANTGMGANVLTF. In nucleotides, the CDR3 is TGCGCCAGCAGCGCCAACACAGGGATGGGGGCCAACGTCCTGACTTTC. The whole variable domain, filled in from reference TRBV5-1 and TRBJ2-6, reads KAGVTQTPRYLIKTRGQQVTLSCSPISGHRSVSWYQQTPGQGLQFLFEYFSETQRNKGNFPGRFSGRQFSNSRSEMNVSTLELGDSALYLCASSANTGMGANVLTFGAGSRLTVL.

The J gene is TRBJ2-3, the V gene TRBV4-2, with TRBD1 as a possible D gene (6 bases). This CDR3 has 15 residues. CDR1 and CDR2 from the germline V gene are LGHNA and YNFKEQ. V lost 1 base and J 4 bases, leaving 12 bases between the germline ends. The CDR3 sequence is CASSQGGQGSDTQYF. The CDR3 DNA is TGTGCCAGCAGCCAAGGGGGGCAGGGCTCAGATACGCAGTATTTT.

The genes are TRBV5-1 and TRBJ1-2, with D hard to call. The V gene lost 5 bases and the J gene lost 8 bases, with 13 bases spanning the gap. CDR1 is SGHRS and CDR2 is YFSETQ in the germline V gene. This CDR3 has 12 residues. The CDR3 sequence: CASSVAGGGYTF. As DNA, the CDR3 is TGCGCCAGCAGTGTGGCTGGTGGAGGCTACACCTTC.

This clone showed up just a few times. The chain carries TRBV5-1 and TRBJ2-2, with TRBD1 matching 9 bases. CDR3 length equals 14 residues. The V gene's germline CDR1 is SGHRS and CDR2 YFSETQ. V shed 6 bases and J 10 bases; nucleotides not matched to a gene: 10. CDR3 nucleotides: TGCGCCAGCAAATTAGGGACAGGGCCTTCGGAGCTGTTTTTT. Its translation: CASKLGTGPSELFF.

V usage is TRBV6-5 and J usage is TRBJ1-1; TRBD1 agrees at 8 bases. Germline V gives CDR1 MNHEY, CDR2 SVGAGI. The CDR3 has 14 amino acids. The J segment lost 5 bases and the V segment lost 6 bases, leaving 8 bases of the junction unmatched. DNA for the CDR3: TGTGCCAGCAGCCCCAGGCAGGGGGCTACTGAAGCTTTCTTT. This codes for CASSPRQGATEAFF.

The chain couples TRBV4-1 to TRBJ2-1; 9 nucleotides align to TRBD2. CDR1 and CDR2 (germline): MGHRA, YSYEKL. The CDR3 is 18 amino acids. Unmatched junction bases numbered 8, after V lost 0 bases and J lost 2 bases. Here the CDR3 reads CASSQDPPPSGTYNEQFF. The CDR3 DNA reads as TGCGCCAGCAGCCAAGATCCCCCCCCTAGCGGGACCTACAATGAGCAGTTCTTC.